A single sample gave rise to the 18 T cell receptor beta chains below, sequenced in a study of cytomegalovirus exposure and HLA in healthy donors. This PCR relied on a set of 60 Vbeta primers and 13 Jbeta primers. Sequenced by immunoSEQ multiplex PCR; TCRdb stores in-frame clones only, minus some. This sample carries over 100,000 clones, with roughly 3.5% going to the ten biggest clones. The specimen sequenced was PBMCs. The receptors were sampled from a man aged 25 to 40 in good health and CMV-seronegative.

V is TRBV6-5 and J is TRBJ2-1; D is possibly TRBD2 (6 bases). V was cut by 7 bases and J by 0 bases, with 13 bases left in between. This CDR3 is built from 15 residues. Germline assignment: CDR1 MNHEY and CDR2 SVGAGI. The CDR3 is CASMRGGISYNEQFF. In DNA form, the CDR3 reads TGTGCCAGCATGAGAGGAGGGATCTCCTACAATGAGCAGTTCTTC.

The V call is TRBV15, the J call TRBJ2-1; the D gene is possibly TRBD1 (6 bases). The CDR3 consists of 16 residues. Between the trimmed V and J ends, which lost 2 bases and 8 bases, there was a span of 19 bases. Germline CDR1 and CDR2: LNHNV and YYDKDF (reference sequence). DNA of the CDR3: TGTGCCACCAGCAGAAATCGGGACACAGGGTTCCATGAGCAGTTCTTC. Its protein product is CATSRNRDTGFHEQFF.

About this clone itself: The same CDR3 also results from other DNA sequences found in this sample. Here the CDR3 DNA reads TGTGCCAGCAGCTTGGTCGGGGTTAGTATAAACACTGAAGCTTTCTTT. It encodes CASSLVGVSINTEAFF. The V gene is TRBV5-4, the J gene TRBJ1-1, with no clear D. The CDR3 extends over 16 amino acids. V lost 0 bases to trimming and J lost 2 bases, with 14 bases between them. The germline gives CDR1 SGHNT, CDR2 YYREEE (reference sequence).

The genes are TRBV7-2 and TRBJ2-1; no clear D gene. Per the germline V gene, CDR1 is SGHTA and CDR2 is FQGNSA. The CDR3 runs 17 residues. The V end was cut by 5 bases, the J end by 0 bases, with 17 bases between. This chain's CDR3 is CASSPHLDRSSYNEQFF. In nucleotides, the CDR3 is TGTGCCAGCAGCCCTCACTTAGACCGGAGCTCCTACAATGAGCAGTTCTTC.

This chain links TRBV6-5 with TRBJ2-7; possible D gene TRBD1, 6 bases. The CDR3 spans 14 residues. Germline loops: CDR1 MNHEY, CDR2 SVGAGI. The V end was cut by 0 bases, the J end by 2 bases, with 8 bases between. For the CDR3, the DNA is TGTGCCAGCAGTTACTCACCAGGGGCCTACGAGCAGTACTTC. As protein: CASSYSPGAYEQYF.

The chain is built from TRBV25-1 and TRBJ2-1; TRBD1 might be the D (6 bases). V was cut by 4 bases and J by 5 bases, with 15 bases left in between. This CDR3 has 15 residues. CDR1 MGHDK and CDR2 SYGVNS come from the germline V gene. This chain's CDR3 is CASSALGSGDNEQFF. The CDR3 DNA follows: TGTGCCAGCAGTGCATTGGGGTCAGGGGACAATGAGCAGTTCTTC.

This chain links TRBV7-2 with TRBJ1-2; TRBD1 might be the D (5 bases). The CDR3 covers 15 residues. The V end lost 1 base, the J end lost 3 bases, and 12 bases lay between the germline ends. CDR1 SGHTA and CDR2 FQGNSA come from the germline V gene. CDR3 DNA sequence: TGTGCCAGCAGCTTAGGGGGGGTTGGTGACTATGGCTACACCTTC. Its translation: CASSLGGVGDYGYTF.

The chain joins TRBV5-1 to TRBJ1-5, with D possibly being TRBD1 (5 bases). Germline-derived CDR1 and CDR2 are SGHRS and YFSETQ. V shed 2 bases and J shed 5 bases, with 20 bases lying between them. CDR3 size: 17 residues. CDR3 sequence reads: CASSLPPRMRGDQPQHF. The CDR3 DNA follows: TGCGCCAGCAGCTTACCCCCCAGGATGCGGGGGGATCAGCCCCAGCATTTT.

The chain links TRBV11-1 to TRBJ2-7, with a weak D call TRBD2 (6 bases). The ends were cut back, 7 bases at V and 6 bases at J, with 13 bases in the middle. CDR3 length equals 12 residues. Per germline, CDR1 SGHAT and CDR2 FQDESV (reference sequence). CDR3 nucleotide sequence: TGTGCCAGCACCGACGGGGGAGGCGAGCAGTACTTC. Translating it yields CASTDGGGEQYF.

This chain uses TRBV5-1 with TRBJ2-5; 10 bases fit TRBD2. Trimming took 0 bases from V and 3 from J; bases not matched to a gene: 2. Germline values: CDR1 SGHRS, CDR2 YFSETQ. The CDR3 length is 15 residues. The CDR3 loop reads CASSLVGTSEETQYF. The DNA for the CDR3 is TGCGCCAGCAGCTTGGTCGGGACTAGCGAAGAGACCCAGTACTTC.

The chain carries TRBV18 and TRBJ2-5, with a weak D call TRBD1 (5 bases). Germline CDR1 reads KGHSH; CDR2 reads LQKENI. Trimming stripped 2 bases from V and 3 bases from J, with 16 bases between. The CDR3 has 16 residues. CDR3 sequence (DNA): TGTGCCAGCTCACCAACAGGAGAACCGACCAAAGAGACCCAGTACTTC. Protein sequence: CASSPTGEPTKETQYF.

The rearrangement links TRBV18 to TRBJ1-1; 9 nucleotides align to TRBD1. V was pared by 3 bases and J by 0 bases, with 11 bases of the junction left unmatched. The length of the CDR3 is 18 residues. Germline values: CDR1 KGHSH, CDR2 LQKENI. CDR3 DNA sequence: TGTGCCAGCTCACCTATCAGCGGGACAGGGCACATGAACACTGAAGCTTTCTTT. Protein product: CASSPISGTGHMNTEAFF. Supplemented by reference TRBV18 and TRBJ1-1, the full variable domain reads NAGVMQNPRHLVRRRGQEARLRCSPMKGHSHVYWYRQLPEEGLKFMVYLQKENIIDESGMPKERFSAEFPKEGPSILRIQQVVRGDSAAYFCASSPISGTGHMNTEAFFGQGTRLTVV.

The chain uses TRBV11-2 and TRBJ2-1, with 14 positions matching TRBD2. CDR3 length: 18 amino acids. The V segment lost 1 base and the J segment 8 bases; nucleotides outside the gene matches: 10. Per germline, CDR1 SGHAT and CDR2 FQNNGV. The CDR3: CASSLVLRLAGGHDEQFF. CDR3 bases: TGTGCCAGCAGCTTAGTCCTCCGACTAGCGGGGGGGCATGATGAGCAGTTCTTC.

This chain uses TRBV7-6 with TRBJ1-3, with 7 positions matching TRBD1. Germline V gene sequence: CDR1 SGHVS, CDR2 FNYEAQ. The CDR3 extends over 16 amino acids. Trimming took 1 base from V and 3 from J; bases not matched to a gene: 6. CDR3 loop: CASSLEGTAYGNTIYF. CDR3 nucleotide sequence: TGTGCCAGCAGCTTAGAGGGGACAGCCTATGGAAACACCATATATTTT.

This sequence joins TRBV7-9 and TRBJ1-1, with D possibly TRBD1 on 6 matching bases. The CDR3 covers 14 residues. The V end was cut by 2 bases, the J end by 0 bases, with 7 bases between. The germline V gene encodes CDR1 SEHNR and CDR2 FQNEAQ (reference sequence). The CDR3 is CASSLQGMNTEAFF. As DNA, the CDR3 is TGTGCCAGCAGCTTACAGGGGATGAACACTGAAGCTTTCTTT.

The genes are TRBV18 and TRBJ2-7; 7 bases align to TRBD1. The CDR3 loop spans 13 amino acids. CDR1 KGHSH and CDR2 LQKENI come from the germline V gene. The V gene end was trimmed by 2 bases and the J gene end by 7 bases; junction bases not matched to a gene: 5. CDR3 in amino acids: CASSPGTVWEQYF. The CDR3 DNA is TGTGCCAGCTCACCAGGGACAGTCTGGGAGCAGTACTTC.

The chain joins TRBV15 to TRBJ2-5; perhaps TRBD1 as D (6 bases). Germline lookup yields CDR1 LNHNV and CDR2 YYDKDF (reference sequence). There are 13 residues in the CDR3. The ends were cut back, 3 bases at V and 2 bases at J, with 7 bases in the middle. Here the CDR3 reads CATSSGQQETQYF. The CDR3 region has the DNA TGTGCCACCAGCAGCGGACAGCAAGAGACCCAGTACTTC.

The rearrangement uses TRBV29-1 and TRBJ2-7, with 7 bases matching TRBD1. V shed 3 bases and J 3 bases; nucleotides not matched to a gene: 11. This CDR3 has 15 amino acids. Germline CDR1 reads SQVTM; CDR2 reads ANQGSEA. The chain's CDR3 is CSVEVRGQKGYEQYF. The CDR3 nucleotides read TGCAGCGTTGAGGTCAGGGGACAGAAGGGCTACGAGCAGTACTTC.